The 3 T cell receptor beta chains presented below share a single source sample, sequenced in a study of STAT3 mutations in large granular lymphocyte leukemia. The study's findings and limits: Every T-cell large granular lymphocyte leukemia patient had at least one immunodominant TCR beta clonotype.

Their cognate antigens are unknown. The repertoire was sequenced with immunoSEQ multiplex PCR; TCRdb's copy has only in-frame clones and lacks some. The sample holds approximately 15,000 clones, roughly nine tenths seen once. The specimen sequenced was peripheral blood mononuclear cells. These receptor sequences come from a middle-aged man with T-cell large granular lymphocyte leukemia. Some clones in this sample may be carry-over from other donors' samples.

V and J are TRBV19 and TRBJ1-3; no clear D. V was shortened by 4 bases and J by 3 bases, with 16 bases between the two germline ends. There are 16 residues in the CDR3. The germline gives CDR1 LNHDA, CDR2 SQIVND (reference sequence). CDR3 DNA: TGTGCCAGTAGTAGGTCGGCCGCGAATTTTGGAAACACCATATATTTT. Its protein is CASSRSAANFGNTIYF.

The V and J genes are TRBV4-3 and TRBJ2-3; a weak D match, TRBD2 (6 bases). Trimming stripped 1 base from V and 6 bases from J, with 11 bases between. CDR1 LGHNA and CDR2 YSLEER come from the germline V gene. This CDR3 spans 14 amino acids. The CDR3 DNA reads as TGCGCCAGCAGCCAAGTGGGACTTCTGGATACGCAGTATTTT. This encodes CASSQVGLLDTQYF.

The chain employs TRBV27 and TRBJ1-1; a possible D gene is TRBD1 (5 bases). The CDR3 is 16 residues long. With 2 bases removed from V and 0 bases from J, the gap between germline ends came to 13 bases. Germline CDR1 and CDR2: MNHEY and SMNVEV (reference sequence). CDR3 amino acids: CASSLTGQKLNTEAFF. The CDR3 region has the DNA TGTGCCAGCAGTTTAACCGGACAAAAACTGAACACTGAAGCTTTCTTT.